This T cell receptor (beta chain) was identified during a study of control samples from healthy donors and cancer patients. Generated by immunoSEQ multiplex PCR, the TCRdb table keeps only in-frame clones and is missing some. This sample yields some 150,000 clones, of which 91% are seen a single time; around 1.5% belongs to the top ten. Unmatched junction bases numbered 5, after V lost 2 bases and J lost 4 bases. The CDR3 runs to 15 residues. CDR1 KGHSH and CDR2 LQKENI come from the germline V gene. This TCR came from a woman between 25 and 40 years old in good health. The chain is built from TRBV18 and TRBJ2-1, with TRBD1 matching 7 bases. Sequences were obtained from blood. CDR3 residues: CASSPDRARYNEQFF. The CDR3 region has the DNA TGTGCCAGCTCACCAGACAGGGCCCGATACAATGAGCAGTTCTTC.